This TCR beta chain was sequenced during a study of CD8 T cells in ankylosing spondylitis. Points from the study as a whole: Clones linked to disease were reported to show significant enrichment in matched ankylosing spondylitis synovial fluid. Ankylosing spondylitis blood seemed to carry a telltale TCR beta motif made of about 8 highly homologous variants.

As the method for making TCR beta libraries, quantitative 5'-RACE with molecular barcodes was used. TCRdb passed the 5' RACE reads through MiXCR, listing each CDR3 protein once. The sample has around 75,000 distinct CDR3 sequences, over 4% seen once. This CDR3 has 19 amino acids. Looked up from germline, CDR1 is SGHVS and CDR2 is FNYEAQ. Trimming took off 1 base at V and 0 bases at J, with 21 bases between the two ends. This clonotype was detected ten times or more. What it recognizes is unknown. The receptor comes from a male donor with ankylosing spondylitis or in good health (not recorded which). The chain carries TRBV7-6 and TRBJ2-5; D may be TRBD2 (7 bases). The specimen was blood, either unsorted or a sorted T cell fraction (not recorded which). The chain's CDR3 is CASSLDSAGATGNQETQYF. The DNA for the CDR3 is TGTGCCAGCAGCTTAGATTCGGCGGGGGCTACGGGGAACCAAGAGACCCAGTACTTC. Variable domain in full (rest from reference TRBV7-6 and TRBJ2-5): GAGVSQSPRYKVTKRGQDVALRCDPISGHVSLYWYRQALGQGPEFLTYFNYEAQQDKSGLPNDRFSAERPEGSISTLTIQRTEQRDSAMYRCASSLDSAGATGNQETQYFGPGTRLLVL.